These 9 T cell receptor beta chains were sequenced from one sample in a study of T cell responses to AZD1222 COVID-19 vaccine. Some clones are missing from TCRdb's copy, which holds only in-frame ones; the method was immunoSEQ multiplex PCR. The sample yields 120,000 or so clones, about 90% seen once. Sequenced material: peripheral blood, taken on day 0 of AZD1222 vaccination. These receptors were taken from an adult in good health.

The J gene is TRBJ2-7, the V gene TRBV5-1; TRBD1 matches at 7 bases. This CDR3 comprises 12 residues. V lost 4 bases to trimming and J lost 4 bases; unmatched junction nucleotides: 2. CDR1 SGHRS and CDR2 YFSETQ come from the germline V gene. This CDR3 is CASSKTGYEQYF. The CDR3 DNA follows: TGCGCCAGCAGCAAGACAGGGTACGAGCAGTACTTC.

The rearrangement uses TRBV20-1 and TRBJ1-1; D perhaps matches TRBD1 (6 bases). CDR1 is DFQATT, CDR2 SNEGSKA, per germline (reference sequence). The V end lost 3 bases, the J end lost 0 bases, and 8 bases lay between the germline ends. CDR3 length: 13 amino acids. CDR3 sequence (DNA): TGCAGTGCTAGTTACAGGGTGAACACTGAAGCTTTCTTT. Translating it yields CSASYRVNTEAFF.

This chain links TRBV18 with TRBJ2-7; the D call may be TRBD1 or TRBD2 (6 bases each). Germline V gives CDR1 KGHSH, CDR2 LQKENI. V gave up 3 bases and J gave up 3 bases, with 15 bases separating them. CDR3 length: 15 amino acids. As DNA, the CDR3 is TGTGCCAGCTCACCGAAGGTGGGGGGCAACTACGAGCAGTACTTC. It translates to CASSPKVGGNYEQYF.

This chain uses TRBV21-1 with TRBJ2-7; the listed D gene, TRBD2, was not tested against the DNA. TRBV21-1 is noted as a pseudogene. This CDR3 contains 13 residues. The CDR3 loop is CASIEGSSYEQYF. The CDR3 nucleotides are TGTGCCAGCATAGAGGGTTCCTCTTACGAGCAGTACTTC.

This sequence joins TRBV6-1 and TRBJ1-2, with 7 bases lining up with TRBD1. Germline V gene lookup returns CDR1 MNHNS and CDR2 SASEGT. Trimming took 0 bases from V and 4 from J; bases not matched to a gene: 8. This CDR3 is built from 16 residues. The CDR3, as DNA: TGTGCCAGCAGTGAAGCGAAGGGGGCGCGGGTCTATGGCTACACCTTC. Translating gives CASSEAKGARVYGYTF.

The chain is built from TRBV2 and TRBJ1-5; 9 bases line up with TRBD1. The CDR3 contains 16 residues. Germline V CDR1 and CDR2: SNHLY, FYNNEI. V lost 8 bases and J lost 4; bases outside the gene matches: 12. In DNA form, the CDR3 reads TGTGCCAGCGGACCTGCTGGACAGGGGAGGAATCAGCCCCAGCATTTT. Translating gives CASGPAGQGRNQPQHF.

This chain uses TRBV5-1 with TRBJ1-3, with D possibly matching TRBD1 (5 bases). Germline CDR1 is SGHRS and CDR2 is YFSETQ. The CDR3 consists of 16 residues. The V end lost 4 bases, the J end lost 0 bases, and 14 bases lay between the germline ends. The CDR3 sequence is CASSHQGIGSGNTIYF. The CDR3 coding sequence is TGCGCCAGCAGCCATCAGGGTATCGGCTCTGGAAACACCATATATTTT.

This rearrangement joins TRBV6-5 to TRBJ1-3, with D unclear. Germline CDR1 MNHEY, CDR2 SVGAGI. Trimming left V 4 bases short and J 4 bases short, with 5 bases between. The CDR3 contains 12 residues. The CDR3 is CASSSNGNTIYF. CDR3 DNA: TGTGCCAGCAGTTCCAACGGAAACACCATATATTTT.

The chain recombines TRBV30 with TRBJ1-6; tentatively, D is TRBD1 (6 bases). This CDR3 is 14 amino acids long. V lost 8 bases and J lost 7, with 18 bases in between. Germline V gives CDR1 GTSNPN, CDR2 SVGIG (reference sequence). Here the CDR3 DNA reads TGTGCCCTACGAACAGGGCTTGGCAATTCACCCCTCCACTTT. Protein product: CALRTGLGNSPLHF.